This T cell receptor beta chain comes out of a study of OX40 agonist ivuxolimab in advanced cancers. Broadly, across the study: Ivuxolimab was an agonistic, fully human IgG2 monoclonal antibody directed against OX40 (CD134), a costimulatory receptor. Of the approximately 50 dose-escalation patients, hepatocellular carcinoma was present in about 20, melanoma in approximately 15, renal cell carcinoma in 9 and head and neck cancer in 9. Intravenous ivuxolimab was administered to patients every 2 weeks at six dose levels: 0.01, 0.1, 0.3, 1.5, 3 and 10 mg/kg. The paper covers the monotherapy dose-escalation part of the phase I ivuxolimab trial, which included N = 52 patients. Three dose-escalation patients achieved partial responses, one with hepatocellular carcinoma and two with cutaneous melanoma. Peripheral TCRbeta sequencing aimed to test whether ivuxolimab altered TCR sequence diversity and caused clonal T-cell expansion. The dose-escalation cohort was 82.7% male with a mean age of approximately 60 years, ranging from roughly 20 to 85. Patients were allowed to have had prior anti-PD-1, anti-PD-L1 or anti-CTLA-4 therapy, and around 40% of the dose-escalation patients had previously received checkpoint inhibitors.

The CDR3 spans 12 residues, from the cysteine through the phenylalanine. Solely the CDR3 DNA is kept, with 36 bases framed from the first base. CDR1 and CDR2, per the germline V gene, are KGHSH and LQKENI. V is cut by 1 base and J by 3 bases, and the space between the germline ends is 1 base. Summary of the overall study and its limitations: After ivuxolimab, CD8+ T cells had more expanded clones than CD4+ T cells on average. Low levels of normalized T-cell clonal expansion were also seen in some patients who did not respond. At doses from 0.1 to 3.0 mg/kg, clonal expansion was seen in both CD4+ and CD8+ blood T cells between baseline and week 6. The antigen specificity of the peripheral T cells that underwent clonal expansion was not determined. In the 0.1-3.0 mg/kg groups, partial responders were among the patients with the lowest normalized peripheral clonal expansion, particularly in CD8+ T cells.

Patients with autoimmune disease history or receiving systemic immunosuppression were excluded from the trial. In every dose cohort, peripheral blood was drawn for TCR sequencing at baseline, cycle 4 day 1, and cycle 7 day 1. The samples were drawn from a first-in-human, open-label, multicenter phase I dose-escalation trial of ivuxolimab. Adults with locally advanced or metastatic melanoma, renal cell carcinoma, hepatocellular carcinoma or head and neck squamous cell carcinoma were enrolled in the trial. Before TCR sequencing, CD4+ T cells and CD8+ T cells were sorted from peripheral blood as separate populations. With respect to this clone: The antigen it recognizes is unknown. No base-level quality is on record; no much larger clone is a single base apart.

To sequence the TCRbeta CDR3 region, genomic DNA was isolated from the sorted cells. The immunoSEQ Assay was used to sequence the TCRbeta CDR3 regions. Drawn from immuneACCESS, this table holds only the in-frame rearrangements with V and J called that TCRdb kept. Clones are partly lost; checked studies trace under half to an unresolved V gene and leave the rest unexplained. For this sample there are 91,000 or so clones; roughly 95% appear just once. The biggest ten clones account for approximately 0.2% of the sample. Rearrangement joined TRBV18 to TRBJ2-4; no confident D gene assignment can be made. The receptor was derived from an adult with an advanced solid tumor such as melanoma, head and neck, liver or kidney cancer. Sequencing used CD4+ or CD8+ T cells sorted from blood, obtained in a trial of the OX40 agonist ivuxolimab. The nucleotide sequence is given as TGTGCCAGCTCACCACTCAAAAACATTCAGTACTTC. This translates into CASSPLKNIQYF.